The clone carrying this T cell receptor beta chain appeared once. The data were taken from a study of blood T cell repertoires in COVID-19. Study overall: The samples span acute and convalescent COVID-19 from the United States, Italy and Spain. The analysed material was cDNA or gDNA that came from T cells, B-cell-depleted T cells, or PBMCs.

CDR1 and CDR2 (germline): MGHRA, YSYEKL. There are 17 residues in the CDR3. Trimming shortened V by 1 base and J by 9 bases, and 23 bases separated the two germline ends. Authors' methods: From reference gene primer amplification, estimates of nucleated cell counts were derived. Profiling relied on immunoSEQ multiplex PCR, and the TCRdb table lists in-frame clones only, not all of them. The V and J calls and clone size come from that table; D and trimming were worked out from the DNA. The table lists roughly 35,000 clones, about 81% of them singletons. The chain has TRBV4-1 and TRBJ2-3, with a possible D match to TRBD2 (6 bases). Sequenced input: peripheral blood. The sequence derives from a man older than 75 with acute or convalescent COVID-19. The CDR3 protein is CASSQVLRGTAQGTQYF. CDR3 nucleotides: TGCGCCAGCAGCCAAGTCCTCCGGGGGACTGCTCAAGGCACGCAGTATTTT.